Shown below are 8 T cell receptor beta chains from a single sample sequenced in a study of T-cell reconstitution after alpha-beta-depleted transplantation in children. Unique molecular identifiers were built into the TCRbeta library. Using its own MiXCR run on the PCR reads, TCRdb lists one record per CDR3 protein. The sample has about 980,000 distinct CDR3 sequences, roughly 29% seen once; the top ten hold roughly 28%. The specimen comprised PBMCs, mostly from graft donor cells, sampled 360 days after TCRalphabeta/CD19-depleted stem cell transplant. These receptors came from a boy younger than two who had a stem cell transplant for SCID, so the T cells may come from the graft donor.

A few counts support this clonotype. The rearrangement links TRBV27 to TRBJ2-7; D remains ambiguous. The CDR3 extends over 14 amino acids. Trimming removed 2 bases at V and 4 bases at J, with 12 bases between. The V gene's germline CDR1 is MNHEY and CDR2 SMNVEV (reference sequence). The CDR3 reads CASSLVARGYEQYF. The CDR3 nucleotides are TGTGCCAGCAGTTTAGTCGCGCGTGGTTACGAGCAGTACTTC.

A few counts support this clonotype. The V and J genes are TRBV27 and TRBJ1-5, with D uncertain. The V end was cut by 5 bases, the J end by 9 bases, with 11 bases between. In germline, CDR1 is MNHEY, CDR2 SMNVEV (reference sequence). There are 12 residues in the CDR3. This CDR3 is CASSPHGGPQHF. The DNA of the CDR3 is TGTGCCAGCAGTCCACATGGAGGGCCCCAGCATTTT.

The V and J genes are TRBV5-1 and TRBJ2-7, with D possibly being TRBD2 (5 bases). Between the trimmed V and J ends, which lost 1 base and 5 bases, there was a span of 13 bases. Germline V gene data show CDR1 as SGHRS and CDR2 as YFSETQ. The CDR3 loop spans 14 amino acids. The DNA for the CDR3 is TGCGCCAGCAGCTTGTGGCCCGTCGGGAACGAGCAGTACTTC. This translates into CASSLWPVGNEQYF.

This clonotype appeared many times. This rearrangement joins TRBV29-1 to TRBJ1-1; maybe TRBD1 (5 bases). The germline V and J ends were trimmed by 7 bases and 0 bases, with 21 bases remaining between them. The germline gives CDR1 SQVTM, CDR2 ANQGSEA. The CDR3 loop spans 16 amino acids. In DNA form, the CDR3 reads TGCAGCGCCTGGAGAGGGTCAGGGATGATGAACACTGAAGCTTTCTTT. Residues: CSAWRGSGMMNTEAFF.

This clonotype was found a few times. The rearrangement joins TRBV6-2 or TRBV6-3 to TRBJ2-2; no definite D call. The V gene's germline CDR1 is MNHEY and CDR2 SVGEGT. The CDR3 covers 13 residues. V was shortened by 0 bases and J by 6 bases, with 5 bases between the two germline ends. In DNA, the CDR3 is TGTGCCAGCAGTTACTCGAGCCCCGGGGAGCTGTTTTTT. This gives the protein CASSYSSPGELFF.

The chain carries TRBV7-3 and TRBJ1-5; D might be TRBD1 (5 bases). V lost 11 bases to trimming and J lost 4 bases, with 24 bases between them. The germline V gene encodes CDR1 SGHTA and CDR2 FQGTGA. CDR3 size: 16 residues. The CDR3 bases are TGTGCCCCCCGTAACGGAGGTACGGGACTAAATCAGCCCCAGCATTTT. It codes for CAPRNGGTGLNQPQHF.

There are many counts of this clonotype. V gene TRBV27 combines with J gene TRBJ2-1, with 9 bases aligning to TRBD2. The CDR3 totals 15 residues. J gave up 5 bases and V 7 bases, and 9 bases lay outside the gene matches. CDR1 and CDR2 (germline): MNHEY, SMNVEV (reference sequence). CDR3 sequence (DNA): TGTGCCAGCACCCTAGCGGGGTGGGAAAACAATGAGCAGTTCTTC. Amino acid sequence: CASTLAGWENNEQFF.

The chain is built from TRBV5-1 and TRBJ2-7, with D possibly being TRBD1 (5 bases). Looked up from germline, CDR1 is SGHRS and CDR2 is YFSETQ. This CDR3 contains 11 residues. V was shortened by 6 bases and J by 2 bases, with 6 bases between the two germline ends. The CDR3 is CASKGTYEQYF. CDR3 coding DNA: TGCGCCAGCAAGGGGACCTACGAGCAGTACTTC. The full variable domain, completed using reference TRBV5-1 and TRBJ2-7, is KAGVTQTPRYLIKTRGQQVTLSCSPISGHRSVSWYQQTPGQGLQFLFEYFSETQRNKGNFPGRFSGRQFSNSRSEMNVSTLELGDSALYLCASKGTYEQYFGPGTRLTVT.